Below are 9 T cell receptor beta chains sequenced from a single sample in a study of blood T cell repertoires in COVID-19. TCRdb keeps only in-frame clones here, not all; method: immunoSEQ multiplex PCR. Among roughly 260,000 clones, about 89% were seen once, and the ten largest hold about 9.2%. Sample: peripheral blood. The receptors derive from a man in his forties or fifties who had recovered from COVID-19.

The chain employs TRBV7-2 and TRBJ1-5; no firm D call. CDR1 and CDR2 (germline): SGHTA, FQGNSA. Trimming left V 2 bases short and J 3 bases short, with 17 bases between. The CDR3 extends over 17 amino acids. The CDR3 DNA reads TGTGCCAGCAGCTTAAGCGGTCGAGGTGGTGTCAATCAGCCCCAGCATTTT. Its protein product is CASSLSGRGGVNQPQHF.

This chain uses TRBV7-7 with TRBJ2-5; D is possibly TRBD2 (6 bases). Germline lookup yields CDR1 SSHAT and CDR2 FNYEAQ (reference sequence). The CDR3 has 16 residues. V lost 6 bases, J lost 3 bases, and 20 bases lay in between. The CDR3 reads CASSPGRGGAEETQYF. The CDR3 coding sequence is TGTGCCAGCAGTCCGGGGCGGGGAGGAGCAGAAGAGACCCAGTACTTC.

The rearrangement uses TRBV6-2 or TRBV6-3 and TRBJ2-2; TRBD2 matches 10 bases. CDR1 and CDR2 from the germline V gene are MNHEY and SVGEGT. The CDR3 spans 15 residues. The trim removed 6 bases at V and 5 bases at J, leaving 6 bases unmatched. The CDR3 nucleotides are TGTGCCAGCAGCTCTAGCGGGGGTAGGACCGGGGAGCTGTTTTTT. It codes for CASSSSGGRTGELFF.

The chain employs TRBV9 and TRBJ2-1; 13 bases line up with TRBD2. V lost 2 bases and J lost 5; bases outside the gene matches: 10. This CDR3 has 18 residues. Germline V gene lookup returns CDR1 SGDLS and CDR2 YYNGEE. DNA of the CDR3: TGTGCCAGCAGCGTGGCACGTCCGGGACTAGCGGGGAACAATGAGCAGTTCTTC. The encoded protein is CASSVARPGLAGNNEQFF.

CDR3 amino acids: CASRRTGGLEEKLFF. DNA for the CDR3: TGTGCCAGTAGACGGACAGGGGGATTAGAGGAAAAACTGTTTTTT. This rearrangement joins TRBV19 to TRBJ1-4; 10 positions agree with TRBD1. Trimming removed 6 bases from V and 8 bases from J; junction bases left unmatched: 9. Germline assignment: CDR1 LNHDA and CDR2 SQIVND (reference sequence). The CDR3 is 15 residues long.

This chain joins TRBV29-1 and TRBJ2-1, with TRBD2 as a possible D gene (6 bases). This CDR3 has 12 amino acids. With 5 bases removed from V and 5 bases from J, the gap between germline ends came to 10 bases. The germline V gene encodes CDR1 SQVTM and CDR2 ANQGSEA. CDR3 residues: CSVSGGNNEQFF. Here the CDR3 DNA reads TGCAGCGTTTCAGGAGGGAACAATGAGCAGTTCTTC.

CDR3 sequence reads: CASSLPGQGGTEAFF. CDR3 nucleotides: TGCGCCAGCAGCTTACCGGGACAGGGGGGGACTGAAGCTTTCTTT. The rearrangement links TRBV5-1 to TRBJ1-1; 11 positions match TRBD1. Trimming took 2 bases from V and 5 from J; bases not matched to a gene: 5. Germline V gene lookup returns CDR1 SGHRS and CDR2 YFSETQ. The CDR3 is 15 residues long. Full variable domain (missing parts from reference TRBV5-1 and TRBJ1-1): KAGVTQTPRYLIKTRGQQVTLSCSPISGHRSVSWYQQTPGQGLQFLFEYFSETQRNKGNFPGRFSGRQFSNSRSEMNVSTLELGDSALYLCASSLPGQGGTEAFFGQGTRLTVV.

This chain's CDR3 is CASSEIGTGYSGYTF. The DNA of the CDR3 is TGTGCCAGCAGTGAGATCGGGACAGGGTATTCTGGCTACACCTTC. This sequence joins TRBV6-1 and TRBJ1-2, with TRBD1 identical over 9 bases. The CDR3 is 15 residues long. The germline V gene encodes CDR1 MNHNS and CDR2 SASEGT. V shed 3 bases, J shed 7 bases, and the junction held 9 bases outside the gene matches.

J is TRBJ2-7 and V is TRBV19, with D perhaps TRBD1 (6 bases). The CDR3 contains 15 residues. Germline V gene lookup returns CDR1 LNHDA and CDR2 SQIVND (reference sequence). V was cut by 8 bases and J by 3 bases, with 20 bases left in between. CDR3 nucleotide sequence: TGTGCCAGTGCTTTGGGGGCCTCCGGGGTCTACGAGCAGTACTTC. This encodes CASALGASGVYEQYF.